This passage covers 4 T cell receptor beta chains from one sample sequenced in a study of T cell responses to AZD1222 COVID-19 vaccine. Sequencing was performed with immunoSEQ multiplex PCR; in TCRdb, only in-frame clones are kept and a portion is missing. Of about 110,000 clones listed, approximately 91% are singletons. The sequences come from peripheral blood, collected on day 0 of AZD1222 vaccination. The receptors shown here come from an adult in good health.

The chain combines TRBV7-9 with TRBJ1-1; D not certain. V gave up 8 bases and J gave up 7 bases, with 8 bases separating them. The V gene's germline CDR1 is SEHNR and CDR2 FQNEAQ (reference sequence). The CDR3 sequence is 10 residues long. The CDR3 reads CASFGVEAFF. The CDR3 DNA is TGTGCCAGCTTTGGGGTTGAAGCTTTCTTT.

The chain joins TRBV18 to TRBJ1-2, with TRBD1 as a possible D gene (6 bases). This CDR3 has 13 amino acids. Germline CDR1 and CDR2: KGHSH and LQKENI. Between the trimmed V and J ends, which lost 3 bases and 2 bases, there was a span of 7 bases. The CDR3 nucleotides read TGTGCCAGCTCACCCGACAGGAACTATGGCTACACCTTC. Its protein product is CASSPDRNYGYTF.

V and J are TRBV27 and TRBJ1-1, with D possibly TRBD1 on 6 matching bases. Between the trimmed V and J ends, which lost 5 bases and 5 bases, there was a span of 12 bases. This CDR3 contains 13 residues. Per the germline V gene, CDR1 is MNHEY and CDR2 is SMNVEV (reference sequence). The CDR3 here is CASSLGGGTEAFF. For the CDR3, the DNA is TGTGCCAGCAGTCTGGGAGGGGGGACTGAAGCTTTCTTT.

V is TRBV12-3 or TRBV12-4 and J is TRBJ1-2; D gene ambiguous. The CDR3 is 12 amino acids. V dropped 3 bases and J dropped 3 bases, with 5 bases sitting between them. The CDR3 protein is CASSFLDYGYTF. CDR3 nucleotide sequence: TGTGCCAGCAGTTTCCTGGACTATGGCTACACCTTC.